The 10 T cell receptor beta chains below all came from one sample that was sequenced in a study of Ad26.COV2.S vaccination and SARS-CoV-2 variants. Profiling relied on immunoSEQ multiplex PCR, and the TCRdb table lists in-frame clones only, not all of them. The repertoire holds some 370,000 clones, with 83% as singletons. Specified treatment: 19 received Ad26.COV2.S at low or high dose, single or two shots; about 5 received placebo; per-sample allocation not given. Sample collection was performed on day 63 after the first vaccine or placebo injection. The material sequenced was peripheral blood, taken in a trial of Ad26.COV2.S vaccine versus placebo. These receptors came from a person between 18 and 59 years old who received the Ad26.COV2.S COVID-19 vaccine or a placebo.

V and J are TRBV18 and TRBJ1-1; no firm D call. V lost 4 bases to trimming and J lost 1 base, with 10 bases between them. This CDR3 region has 14 residues. Looked up from germline, CDR1 is KGHSH and CDR2 is LQKENI. Here the CDR3 reads CASSLVTGNTEAFF. CDR3 DNA sequence: TGTGCCAGCTCACTCGTTACGGGGAACACTGAAGCTTTCTTT.

This chain connects TRBV19 to TRBJ1-5; 7 nucleotides match TRBD1. The CDR3 runs 15 residues. CDR1 and CDR2 (germline): LNHDA, SQIVND (reference sequence). With 5 bases clipped from V and 5 bases from J, the junction kept 9 bases outside the gene matches. In DNA form, the CDR3 reads TGTGCCAGTAGTCCTTTGGGACAGCGATATCAGCCCCAGCATTTT. Translating it yields CASSPLGQRYQPQHF.

This chain joins TRBV7-9 and TRBJ2-1, with 12 nucleotides matching TRBD2. Germline lookup yields CDR1 SEHNR and CDR2 FQNEAQ (reference sequence). The CDR3 is made up of 14 amino acids. V shed 5 bases, J shed 15 bases, and the junction held 11 bases outside the gene matches. This CDR3 is CASSAWTSGDLGFF. For the CDR3, the DNA is TGTGCCAGCAGCGCTTGGACTAGCGGGGATCTTGGGTTCTTC.

The chain employs TRBV5-1 and TRBJ1-2; D is perhaps TRBD1 (6 bases). The CDR3 runs 13 residues. Germline V gene data show CDR1 as SGHRS and CDR2 as YFSETQ. The germline V and J ends were trimmed by 5 bases and 7 bases, with 15 bases remaining between them. The DNA for the CDR3 is TGCGCCAGCAGACCACAGGGTTCGGTTGGCTACACCTTC. It translates to CASRPQGSVGYTF.

CDR3 DNA: TGTGCCAGCACCCCACTAGCGGCCACCTACGAGCAGTACTTC. Amino acid sequence: CASTPLAATYEQYF. The V and J genes are TRBV2 and TRBJ2-7, with TRBD2 matching 8 bases. The CDR3 is 14 residues long. Germline CDR1 SNHLY, CDR2 FYNNEI. V lost 7 bases to trimming and J lost 2 bases; unmatched junction nucleotides: 7.

The chain is built from TRBV11-2 and TRBJ1-2, with no clear D. Germline CDR1 SGHAT, CDR2 FQNNGV. Trimming shortened V by 2 bases and J by 3 bases, and 7 bases separated the two germline ends. This CDR3 region has 13 residues. CDR3 loop: CASSLLVDYGYTF. CDR3 DNA sequence: TGTGCCAGCAGCTTACTGGTTGACTATGGCTACACCTTC.

This clone was seen only once. CDR3 bases: TGTGCCAGCACAAAAACCCCTACAGGGCTGGACATTCAGTACTTC. Protein product: CASTKTPTGLDIQYF. The rearrangement links TRBV6-6 to TRBJ2-4; possible D gene TRBD1, 6 bases. This CDR3 contains 15 residues. Trimming stripped 7 bases from V and 8 bases from J, with 21 bases between. Per the germline V gene, CDR1 is MNHNY and CDR2 is SVGAGI (reference sequence).

This rearrangement joins TRBV9 to TRBJ2-3; 10 positions agree with TRBD2. The V and J ends lost 4 bases and 5 bases, in that order; junction bases with no gene match: 7. The CDR3 length is 15 residues. The germline CDR1 and CDR2 sequences are SGDLS and YYNGEE. CDR3 residues: CASSNPSGSLDTQYF. The CDR3 bases are TGTGCCAGCAGCAACCCTAGCGGGAGTTTAGATACGCAGTATTTT.

This clone was seen only once. The chain links TRBV2 to TRBJ2-1; D unresolved. V was clipped by 8 bases and J by 2 bases, with 13 bases between them. Germline assignment: CDR1 SNHLY and CDR2 FYNNEI. CDR3 length: 14 amino acids. CDR3 sequence reads: CASVLWVAYNEQFF. The CDR3 DNA is TGTGCCAGCGTTTTATGGGTTGCCTACAATGAGCAGTTCTTC.

The chain employs TRBV7-9 and TRBJ2-1, with TRBD2 matching 13 bases. CDR3 length: 15 amino acids. After removal of 5 bases from V and 7 bases from J, the junction contained 5 bases not matched to a gene. The germline V gene has CDR1 SEHNR and CDR2 FQNEAQ (reference sequence). The CDR3 reads CASSRTSGRGNEQFF. The CDR3 DNA follows: TGTGCCAGCAGCCGCACTAGCGGGAGGGGGAATGAGCAGTTCTTC.